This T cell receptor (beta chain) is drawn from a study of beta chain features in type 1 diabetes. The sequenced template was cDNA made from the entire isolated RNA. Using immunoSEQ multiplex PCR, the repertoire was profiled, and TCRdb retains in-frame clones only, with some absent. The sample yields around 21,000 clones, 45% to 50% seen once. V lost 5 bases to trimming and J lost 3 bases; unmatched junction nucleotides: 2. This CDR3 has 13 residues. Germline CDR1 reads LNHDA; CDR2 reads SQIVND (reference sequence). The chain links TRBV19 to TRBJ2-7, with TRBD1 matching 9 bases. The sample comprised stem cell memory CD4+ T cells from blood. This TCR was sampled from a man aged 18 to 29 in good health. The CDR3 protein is CASSVGQGYEQYF. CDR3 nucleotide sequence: TGTGCCAGTAGTGTGGGACAGGGCTACGAGCAGTACTTC.